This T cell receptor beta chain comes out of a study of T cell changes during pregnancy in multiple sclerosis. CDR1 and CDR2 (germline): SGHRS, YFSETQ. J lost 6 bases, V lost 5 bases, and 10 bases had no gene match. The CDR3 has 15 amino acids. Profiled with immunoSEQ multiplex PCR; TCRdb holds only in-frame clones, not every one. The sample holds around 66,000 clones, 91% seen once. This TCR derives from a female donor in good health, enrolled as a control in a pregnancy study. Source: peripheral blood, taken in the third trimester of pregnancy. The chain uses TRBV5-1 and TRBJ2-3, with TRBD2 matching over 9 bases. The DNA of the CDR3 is TGCGCCAGCAGGGGGTTGTTAGCGGGGGTGGATACGCAGTATTTT. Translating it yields CASRGLLAGVDTQYF. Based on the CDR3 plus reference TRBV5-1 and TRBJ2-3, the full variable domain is KAGVTQTPRYLIKTRGQQVTLSCSPISGHRSVSWYQQTPGQGLQFLFEYFSETQRNKGNFPGRFSGRQFSNSRSEMNVSTLELGDSALYLCASRGLLAGVDTQYFGPGTRLTVL.